This T cell receptor beta chain was sequenced in a study of post-analysis software for immune sequencing data (dated by TCRdb to the mid-2010s). Broadly, across the study: Disease courses on record covered relapsing-remitting, secondary progressive and progressive-relapsing multiple sclerosis, though some patients had no subtype annotation. The patient repertoires were set against approximately 10 previously published healthy control repertoires from donors whose ages ranged from roughly 6 to 25 years. A subset of samples was prepared in parallel using single-end sample barcoding, then pooled and co-amplified after Illumina adapter ligation.

V drops 3 bases and J drops 7 bases, leaving 13 bases in between. CDR1 is given as DFQATT and CDR2 as SNEGSKA, both from the germline V gene (reference sequence). The CDR3 measures 12 amino acids from cysteine to phenylalanine. Just CDR3 DNA is preserved here, 36 bases in frame from base 1. The paper as a whole reports these results and caveats: Significantly lower normalized Chao1 diversity was found in multiple sclerosis patients than in controls, suggesting substantial peripheral T-cell clonal expansion. Patients showed significantly higher frequencies than controls for a handful of TRBV segments, among them TRBV5-6, TRBV5-1 and TRBV20-1. When samples were clustered directly using the F measure, samples prepared in the same batch co-clustered strongly, which prompted a batch-effect correction. The multiple sclerosis patient group was slightly younger than the control group.

Library preparation was by PCR. The data were produced on an Illumina HiSeq 2500. To reduce PCR and sequencing biases, unique molecular identifiers were incorporated into the TCR beta cDNA libraries. Some 500,000 cDNA molecules were obtained for every 1 to 10 million input T cells, so each molecule roughly corresponded to one T cell. The patient libraries were prepared and sequenced with the same protocol used for the earlier healthy control dataset. Within a given batch, samples were prepared together, multiplexed and sequenced on the same HiSeq lane. As for the original processing: Raw barcoded reads were processed with MIGEC, discarding single-read molecular identifier groups before consensus assembly and CDR3 extraction. VDJtools was used for post-analysis of the clonotype tables, with diversity normalized by down-sampling every dataset to the smallest sample size. In repertoire overlap clustering, CDR3 amino acid sequences, but not nucleotide sequences, were matched to correct batch-related cross-sample contamination. Starting from the raw public reads, TCRdb applied fastp trimming at Q25, assembled clones with MiXCR and retained in-frame beta chains. Records with the same CDR3 protein are collapsed into one entry carrying the most frequent genes and DNA. The V and J calls follow TCRdb's processing rather than the paper's. Within this sample are around 770,000 distinct CDR3 sequences, with around 42% of them counted one time only. The ten most abundant clones make up approximately 4.4% of the sample.

To demonstrate the VDJtools post-analysis software, the study profiled TCR beta repertoires from the peripheral blood of around 13 young patients with multiple sclerosis. Multiple sclerosis patients were children and adolescents aged about 6 to 16 years. Notes on this clonotype: What antigen it recognizes has not been identified. Base qualities are not recorded, but no much larger clone differs from it by a single base.

The sequence was obtained from a girl aged 5 to 17 with multiple sclerosis. The chain is assembled from TRBV20-1 and TRBJ2-7; the D gene assignment is ambiguous. The source material was blood. The sequenced DNA is TGCAGTGCTAGGCGGCCCGGAAGTGAGCAGTACTTC. Translated, this gives CSARRPGSEQYF.